This is a list of T cell receptor beta chains from one sample in a study of blood T cell repertoires in COVID-19. Libraries were prepared by immunoSEQ multiplex PCR; TCRdb keeps only in-frame clonotypes and omits some of them. The profile shows about 380,000 clones, around 84% of them singletons. Sequencing was done on a sample of peripheral blood. These receptors originate from a human donor with acute or convalescent COVID-19. The donor label of this sample is uncertain. Each CDR3 is given with its conserved first and last residue. A D gene is named only where the DNA matches it firmly. Only part of the rows carry a size: once, few, many, or a class if the clone is expanded.

once	TRBJ1-3	TRBV3-1/TRBV3-2	NA	TGTGCCAGCAGCCAAGCAGGATTCTCTGGAAACACCATATATTTT	CASSQAGFSGNTIYF
once	TRBJ2-3	TRBV5-5	TRBD1	TGTGCCAGCAGCTTGTACGACAGGGGAGCTAGCACAGATACGCAGTATTTT	CASSLYDRGASTDTQYF
few	TRBJ1-6	TRBV12-3/TRBV12-4	TRBD1	TGTGCCAGCAGTACAGGGGGCTATTCACCCCTCCACTTT	CASSTGGYSPLHF
NA	TRBJ2-7	TRBV19	TRBD1	TGTGCCAGTAGTATGGGGACAGACGTGGACGAGCAGTACTTC	CASSMGTDVDEQYF
NA	TRBJ1-2	TRBV5-6	NA	TGTGCCAGCACCCAACAGGAGTCCTATGGCTACACCTTC	CASTQQESYGYTF
NA	TRBJ1-2	TRBV7-8	TRBD1	TGTGCCAGCAGCCCCGCCCGGACAGGGGGGTTTAGTGGCTACACCTTC	CASSPARTGGFSGYTF
NA	TRBJ1-2	TRBV28	NA	TGTGCCAGCAGTTCTTTTACCGGGAGCCTCGGAGGCTACACCTTC	CASSSFTGSLGGYTF
NA	TRBJ2-3	TRBV5-6	NA	TGTGCCAGCAGCCTATGGCAGGGGCCAGATACGCAGTATTTT	CASSLWQGPDTQYF
few	TRBJ1-1	TRBV7-9	NA	TGTGCCAGCAGCCTTATGAACACTGAAGCTTTCTTT	CASSLMNTEAFF
NA	TRBJ2-7	TRBV7-9	NA	TGTGCCAGCAGCAATCAACAGGGTTCATCGGACGAGCAGTACTTC	CASSNQQGSSDEQYF
few	TRBJ1-2	TRBV18	NA	TGTGCCAGCTCACCATCAGTTGATTATGGCTACACCTTC	CASSPSVDYGYTF
NA	TRBJ1-2	TRBV6-1	NA	TGTGCCAGCAGTGAACTAGGTGCTGGAGGCTACACCTTC	CASSELGAGGYTF
NA	TRBJ2-7	TRBV28	TRBD1	TGTGCCAGCAGTTTGGGGAGGAGGACAGGGGGTACCTACGAGCAGTACTTC	CASSLGRRTGGTYEQYF
NA	TRBJ2-3	TRBV10-1	TRBD1	TGCGCCAGCAGTGAGCCGCAGGGGGATGCGGATACGCAGTATTTT	CASSEPQGDADTQYF
NA	TRBJ2-1	TRBV5-4	NA	TGTGCCAGCAGCTTTAGGGGCTCCTCCTACAATGAGCAGTTCTTC	CASSFRGSSYNEQFF
NA	TRBJ2-3	TRBV18	NA	TGTGCCAGCTCACCATTGAGGGCAGATACGCAGTATTTT	CASSPLRADTQYF
once	TRBJ2-7	TRBV11-2	TRBD2	TGTGCCAGCAGCTTCGGATGGGCGGGAGCTTCCTACGAGCAGTACTTC	CASSFGWAGASYEQYF
once	TRBJ2-2	TRBV3-1/TRBV3-2	TRBD2	TGTGCCAGCAGCCAAACTAGCGGGAGCTGGACCGGGGAGCTGTTTTTT	CASSQTSGSWTGELFF
NA	TRBJ1-1	TRBV5-4	NA	TGTGCCAGTTTCGACGAGGCCACTGAAGCTTTCTTT	CASFDEATEAFF
NA	TRBJ2-1	TRBV7-8	NA	TGTGCCAGCAGCTTATCCCGGTCCTACAATGAGCAGTTCTTC	CASSLSRSYNEQFF
NA	TRBJ1-3	TRBV7-9	NA	TGTGCCAGCAGCTTCCGAGTTAGCACCATATATTTT	CASSFRVSTIYF
NA	TRBJ1-5	TRBV28	NA	TGTGCCAGCAGTTTATGGACAGCCTCTTTTTATAGCAATCAGCCCCAGCATTTT	CASSLWTASFYSNQPQHF